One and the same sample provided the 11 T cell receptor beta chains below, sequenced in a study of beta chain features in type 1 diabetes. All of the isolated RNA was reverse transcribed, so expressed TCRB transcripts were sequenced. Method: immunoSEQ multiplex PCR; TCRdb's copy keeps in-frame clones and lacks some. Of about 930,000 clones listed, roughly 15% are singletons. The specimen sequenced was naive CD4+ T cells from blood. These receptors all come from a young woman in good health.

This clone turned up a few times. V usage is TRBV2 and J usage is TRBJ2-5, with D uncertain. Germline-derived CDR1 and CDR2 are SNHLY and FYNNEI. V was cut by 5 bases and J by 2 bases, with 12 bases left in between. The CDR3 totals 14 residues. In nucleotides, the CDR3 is TGTGCCAGCAGTCTCTCAACAGCACAAGAGACCCAGTACTTC. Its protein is CASSLSTAQETQYF.

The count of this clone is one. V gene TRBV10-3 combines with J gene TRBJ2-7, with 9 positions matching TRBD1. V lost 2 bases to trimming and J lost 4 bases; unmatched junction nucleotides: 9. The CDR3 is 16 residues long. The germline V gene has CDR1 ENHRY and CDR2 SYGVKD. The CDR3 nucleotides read TGTGCCATCAGTGAGCCGAGAGACAGGGGGTTTTACGAGCAGTACTTC. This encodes CAISEPRDRGFYEQYF.

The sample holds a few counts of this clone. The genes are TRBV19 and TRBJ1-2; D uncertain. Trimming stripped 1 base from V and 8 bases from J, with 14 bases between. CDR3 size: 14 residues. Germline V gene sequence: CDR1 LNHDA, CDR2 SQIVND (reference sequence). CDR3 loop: CASSIVTAGLGYTF. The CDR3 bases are TGTGCCAGTAGTATAGTTACAGCCGGTTTAGGCTACACCTTC.

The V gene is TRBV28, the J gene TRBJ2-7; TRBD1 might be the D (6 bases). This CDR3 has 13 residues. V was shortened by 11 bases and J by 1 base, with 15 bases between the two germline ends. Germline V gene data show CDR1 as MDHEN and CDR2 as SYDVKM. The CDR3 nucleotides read TGTGCCGGGCAGTACAGGGTTTCCTACGAGCAGTACTTC. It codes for CAGQYRVSYEQYF.

The CDR3 nucleotides read TGTGCCAGCAGTGACAGGATAGCCTACGAGCAGTACTTC. Translating it yields CASSDRIAYEQYF. The chain uses TRBV25-1 and TRBJ2-7; D unresolved. There are 13 residues in the CDR3. V dropped 3 bases and J dropped 2 bases, with 8 bases sitting between them. Per the germline V gene, CDR1 is MGHDK and CDR2 is SYGVNS.

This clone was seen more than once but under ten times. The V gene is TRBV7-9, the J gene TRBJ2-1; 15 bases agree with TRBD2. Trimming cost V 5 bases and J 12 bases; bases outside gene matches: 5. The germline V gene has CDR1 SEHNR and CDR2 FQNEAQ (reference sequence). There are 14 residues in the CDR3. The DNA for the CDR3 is TGTGCCAGCAGCCCAGGGACTAGCGGGAGGCTGCAGTTCTTC. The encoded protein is CASSPGTSGRLQFF.

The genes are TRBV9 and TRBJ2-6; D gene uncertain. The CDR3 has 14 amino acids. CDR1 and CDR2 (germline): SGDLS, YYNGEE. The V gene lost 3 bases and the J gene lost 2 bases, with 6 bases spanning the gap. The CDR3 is CASSGGAGANVLTF. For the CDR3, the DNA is TGTGCCAGCAGCGGTGGGGCTGGGGCCAACGTCCTGACTTTC.

As DNA, the CDR3 is TGTGCCAGCAGAAGGGGCGGGACATTCACCGGGGAGCTGTTTTTT. Translation: CASRRGGTFTGELFF. The chain is built from TRBV6-5 and TRBJ2-2; either TRBD1 or TRBD2 may fit D (6 bases each). V lost 6 bases and J 4 bases, leaving 15 bases between the germline ends. This CDR3 is built from 15 residues. Looked up from germline, CDR1 is MNHEY and CDR2 is SVGAGI.

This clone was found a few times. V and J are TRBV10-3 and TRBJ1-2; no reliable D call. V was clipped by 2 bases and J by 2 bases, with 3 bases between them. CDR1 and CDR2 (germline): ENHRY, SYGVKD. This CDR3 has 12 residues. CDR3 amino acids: CAISEGNYGYTF. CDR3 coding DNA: TGTGCCATCAGTGAGGGGAACTATGGCTACACCTTC.

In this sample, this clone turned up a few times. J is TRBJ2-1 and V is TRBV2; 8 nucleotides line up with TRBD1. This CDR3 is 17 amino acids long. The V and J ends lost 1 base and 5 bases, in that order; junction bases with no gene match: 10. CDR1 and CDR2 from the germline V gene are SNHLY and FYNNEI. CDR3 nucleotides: TGTGCCAGCAGTGAAGATATCCGGGACAGGAATAACAATGAGCAGTTCTTC. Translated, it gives CASSEDIRDRNNNEQFF.

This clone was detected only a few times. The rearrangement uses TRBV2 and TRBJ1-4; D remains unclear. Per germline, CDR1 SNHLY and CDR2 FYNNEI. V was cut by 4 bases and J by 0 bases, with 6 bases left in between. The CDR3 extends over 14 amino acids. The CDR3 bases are TGTGCCAGCAGTGTTCGGGCAACTAATGAAAAACTGTTTTTT. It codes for CASSVRATNEKLFF.